The next 15 T cell receptor beta chains were all read from a single sample in a study of cytomegalovirus exposure and HLA in healthy donors. Amplification used 60 Vbeta primers and 13 Jbeta primers. Sequenced by immunoSEQ multiplex PCR; TCRdb stores in-frame clones only, minus some. The profile covers 150,000 to 200,000 clones, with 80% to 85% appearing a single time and around 1.6% taken by the ten largest. The specimen sequenced was PBMCs. These receptors were obtained from a young woman in good health and CMV-seronegative.

This chain uses TRBV19 with TRBJ2-3; possibly TRBD2 for D (5 bases). The V and J ends lost 0 bases and 2 bases respectively, with 18 bases between them. This CDR3 is 18 amino acids long. The germline V gene encodes CDR1 LNHDA and CDR2 SQIVND (reference sequence). The CDR3 loop reads CASSIERWRLANTDTQYF. CDR3 in DNA: TGTGCCAGTAGTATAGAAAGGTGGCGGCTAGCAAACACAGATACGCAGTATTTT.

This rearrangement joins TRBV2 to TRBJ1-2; TRBD1 matches at 7 bases. V trimming: 4 bases; J trimming: 8 bases; junction bases outside the gene matches: 7. The CDR3 loop spans 13 amino acids. Germline V gives CDR1 SNHLY, CDR2 FYNNEI. The CDR3 protein is CASSVQGIRGYTF. In nucleotides, the CDR3 is TGTGCCAGCAGTGTACAGGGGATAAGGGGCTACACCTTC.

V and J are TRBV19 and TRBJ1-6, with D possibly matching TRBD1 (6 bases). The germline V and J ends were trimmed by 3 bases and 5 bases, with 8 bases remaining between them. CDR1 LNHDA and CDR2 SQIVND come from the germline V gene (reference sequence). This CDR3 region has 14 residues. CDR3 sequence reads: CASSMDSNNSPLHF. The CDR3 nucleotides read TGTGCCAGTAGTATGGACAGTAATAATTCACCCCTCCACTTT.

The chain employs TRBV5-5 and TRBJ2-2; 10 nucleotides match TRBD2. Germline CDR1 and CDR2: SGHKS and YYEKEE (reference sequence). Germline trimming cut 0 bases from V and 5 bases from J; bases unmatched to any gene: 1. The CDR3 has 15 residues. CDR3 in DNA: TGTGCCAGCAGCTTGGTTAGCGGGGGGACCGGGGAGCTGTTTTTT. It specifies CASSLVSGGTGELFF.

V gene TRBV7-9 combines with J gene TRBJ1-1; 8 positions agree with TRBD1. Germline loops: CDR1 SEHNR, CDR2 FQNEAQ (reference sequence). CDR3 length equals 19 residues. V shed 1 base, J shed 4 bases, and the junction held 17 bases outside the gene matches. The CDR3 sequence is CASSLGFGTGPLGGTEAFF. Here the CDR3 DNA reads TGTGCCAGCAGCTTAGGGTTCGGGACAGGTCCCCTCGGGGGCACTGAAGCTTTCTTT.

J is TRBJ1-2 and V is TRBV19, with D unclear. The V gene's germline CDR1 is LNHDA and CDR2 SQIVND (reference sequence). CDR3 length: 12 amino acids. The ends were cut back, 6 bases at V and 6 bases at J, with 11 bases in the middle. The CDR3 bases are TGTGCCAGTAGGGCCGGGATCGATGGCTACACCTTC. It specifies CASRAGIDGYTF. The variable domain in full, with the rest retrieved from reference TRBV19 and TRBJ1-2, is DGGITQSPKYLFRKEGQNVTLSCEQNLNHDAMYWYRQDPGQGLRLIYYSQIVNDFQKGDIAEGYSVSREKKESFPLTVTSAQKNPTAFYLCASRAGIDGYTFGSGTRLTVV.

This chain links TRBV6-4 with TRBJ1-2; TRBD1 aligns across 8 bases. V was clipped by 2 bases and J by 7 bases; unmatched bases: 9. The CDR3 extends over 15 amino acids. Germline lookup yields CDR1 MRHNA and CDR2 SNTAGT. The CDR3 loop is CASSDAGQGLGGYTF. The CDR3 DNA follows: TGTGCCAGCAGTGACGCTGGACAGGGACTTGGTGGCTACACCTTC.

This sequence joins TRBV2 and TRBJ1-5, with D hard to call. Germline V gene lookup returns CDR1 SNHLY and CDR2 FYNNEI. CDR3 length: 13 amino acids. V lost 7 bases and J 7 bases, leaving 14 bases between the germline ends. CDR3 nucleotide sequence: TGTGCCAGCACTTTCTCGGGAAACCAGCCCCAGCATTTT. As protein: CASTFSGNQPQHF.

The V and J genes are TRBV6-5 and TRBJ2-3; D possibly corresponds to TRBD2 (6 bases). The CDR3 length is 14 residues. Trimming removed 7 bases from V and 5 bases from J, with 16 bases in between. Germline loops: CDR1 MNHEY, CDR2 SVGAGI. In nucleotides, the CDR3 is TGTGCCAGCACCAAACGGGGGTCCGTAGATACGCAGTATTTT. This gives the protein CASTKRGSVDTQYF.

The rearrangement links TRBV11-2 to TRBJ2-7; 7 bases agree with TRBD1. Germline CDR1 is SGHAT and CDR2 is FQNNGV. V lost 4 bases, J lost 7 bases, and 25 bases stayed unmatched. This CDR3 comprises 19 residues. The CDR3: CASSSLKTEGRKGAWEQYF. The CDR3 region has the DNA TGTGCCAGCAGCTCTCTAAAAACCGAGGGTCGAAAGGGGGCATGGGAGCAGTACTTC.

About this clone: The sample has other DNA sequences that encode this CDR3 too. The gene calls are TRBV18 and TRBJ1-1, with D unclear. This CDR3 spans 13 amino acids. The V and J ends lost 4 bases and 1 base respectively, with 7 bases between them. Germline V gives CDR1 KGHSH, CDR2 LQKENI. This CDR3 is CASSLSRNTEAFF. The CDR3 DNA reads TGTGCCAGCTCACTGTCCAGGAACACTGAAGCTTTCTTT.

CDR3 nucleotide sequence: TGTGCCAGCAGCCTCAGGGACATCGTCTCTGGAAACACCATATATTTT. As protein: CASSLRDIVSGNTIYF. This chain links TRBV11-2 with TRBJ1-3, with TRBD1 as a possible D gene (6 bases). Germline-derived CDR1 and CDR2 are SGHAT and FQNNGV. V lost 5 bases, J lost 0 bases, and 14 bases lay in between. This CDR3 spans 16 amino acids.

The chain employs TRBV21-1 and TRBJ2-5; TRBD2, the table's D call, was not compared with the DNA. TRBV21-1 is a pseudogene. The CDR3 extends over 15 amino acids. In DNA, the CDR3 is TGTGCCAGCAGCAAAGGGAAGGAGAATCAAGAGACCCAGTACTTC. This sequence encodes CASSKGKENQETQYF.

V usage is TRBV28 and J usage is TRBJ1-1; perhaps TRBD1 as D (5 bases). Trimming stripped 6 bases from V and 4 bases from J, with 18 bases between. This CDR3 spans 15 amino acids. Per the germline V gene, CDR1 is MDHEN and CDR2 is SYDVKM. CDR3 nucleotides: TGTGCCAGCAGCCCAACCCACATGGGGCCCACTGAAGCTTTCTTT. Translated: CASSPTHMGPTEAFF.

The V and J genes are TRBV10-3 and TRBJ1-1; 7 bases are shared with TRBD1. The V gene's germline CDR1 is ENHRY and CDR2 SYGVKD. CDR3 size: 13 residues. J was trimmed by 3 bases and V by 3 bases; bases with no gene match: 1. The CDR3 region is CAISEQGHTEAFF. The DNA for the CDR3 is TGTGCCATCAGTGAACAGGGGCACACTGAAGCTTTCTTT.